The 20 T cell receptor beta chains in this list originate from one sample, sequenced in a study of cytomegalovirus exposure and HLA in healthy donors. Researchers ran the PCR with 60 Vbeta and 13 Jbeta primers. Sequencing used immunoSEQ multiplex PCR; TCRdb keeps in-frame clones, though not all of them. The sample consists of 100,000 to 150,000 clones, roughly 78% of them appearing once. Sequencing used PBMCs. Source of these receptors: a man aged 30-40 years in good health and CMV-seropositive.

The chain carries TRBV27 and TRBJ2-5, with TRBD2 as a possible D gene (6 bases). The assigned J gene may be wrong: the sequence end matches TRBJ2-7 better. The CDR3 is 13 amino acids. The germline CDR1 and CDR2 sequences are MNHEY and SMNVEV (reference sequence). The CDR3 nucleotides read TGTGCCAGCAGCCTGGGAGGAGCGGACGAGCAGTACTTC. Amino acids: CASSLGGADEQYF.

This chain joins TRBV28 and TRBJ1-2; tentatively, D is TRBD1 (5 bases). The CDR3 consists of 13 residues. V lost 6 bases and J 4 bases, leaving 12 bases between the germline ends. The germline gives CDR1 MDHEN, CDR2 SYDVKM. The CDR3 is CASRPHGAYGYTF. The CDR3 nucleotides read TGTGCCAGCAGACCTCATGGGGCCTATGGCTACACCTTC.

The chain employs TRBV4-1 and TRBJ2-7, with TRBD2 matching 8 bases. Germline V gene lookup returns CDR1 MGHRA and CDR2 YSYEKL. V gave up 0 bases and J gave up 4 bases; unmatched junction bases: 11. The CDR3 length is 17 residues. The CDR3 loop reads CASSQDSTGGPFYEQYF. In nucleotides, the CDR3 is TGCGCCAGCAGCCAAGATTCGACGGGGGGGCCATTTTACGAGCAGTACTTC.

V and J are TRBV5-1 and TRBJ1-1; the match to TRBD1 covers 7 bases. V lost 4 bases to trimming and J lost 1 base; unmatched junction nucleotides: 4. This CDR3 contains 14 residues. CDR1 is SGHRS, CDR2 YFSETQ, per germline. The CDR3 is CASSLGQSNTEAFF. CDR3 sequence (DNA): TGCGCCAGCAGCCTGGGACAGTCGAACACTGAAGCTTTCTTT.

Points on this clone: Other DNA sequences of this sample code for an identical CDR3. The J gene is TRBJ1-5, the V gene TRBV9; D not resolved. Germline CDR1 SGDLS, CDR2 YYNGEE. This CDR3 is 14 amino acids long. V was shortened by 0 bases and J by 2 bases, with 6 bases between the two germline ends. CDR3 residues: CASSVGGGNQPQHF. CDR3 bases: TGTGCCAGCAGCGTAGGCGGAGGCAATCAGCCCCAGCATTTT. Full variable domain (outside the CDR3, taken from reference TRBV9 and TRBJ1-5): DSGVTQTPKHLITATGQRVTLRCSPRSGDLSVYWYQQSLDQGLQFLIQYYNGEERAKGNILERFSAQQFPDLHSELNLSSLELGDSALYFCASSVGGGNQPQHFGDGTRLSIL.

The chain employs TRBV6-5 and TRBJ1-1; 7 bases line up with TRBD1. Germline CDR1 and CDR2: MNHEY and SVGAGI. CDR3 length equals 15 residues. Unmatched junction bases numbered 4, after V lost 0 bases and J lost 3 bases. CDR3 sequence (DNA): TGTGCCAGCAGTTACTCTTTTCAGGGGGACACTGAAGCTTTCTTT. It specifies CASSYSFQGDTEAFF.

The chain employs TRBV29-1 and TRBJ2-3; D is uncertain. In germline, CDR1 is SQVTM, CDR2 ANQGSEA. The CDR3 totals 11 residues. The V gene lost 2 bases and the J gene lost 15 bases, with 15 bases spanning the gap. The CDR3 loop is CSVEMVLQAYF. CDR3 nucleotides: TGCAGCGTTGAAATGGTACTCCAGGCCTATTTT.

The V and J genes are TRBV6-1 and TRBJ2-7; 8 bases fit TRBD2. After removal of 6 bases from V and 7 bases from J, the junction contained 8 bases not matched to a gene. The CDR3 runs to 13 residues. Looked up from germline, CDR1 is MNHNS and CDR2 is SASEGT. CDR3 region: CASSPREGREQYF. As DNA, the CDR3 is TGTGCCAGCAGCCCCCGGGAGGGGCGGGAGCAGTACTTC.

The V gene is TRBV6-1, the J gene TRBJ1-4; TRBD1 might be the D (5 bases). This CDR3 comprises 13 residues. V was cut by 6 bases and J by 8 bases, with 13 bases left in between. Germline CDR1 reads MNHNS; CDR2 reads SASEGT. CDR3 in DNA: TGTGCCAGCAGCCAGGGATTCAACGAAAAACTGTTTTTT. Protein product: CASSQGFNEKLFF.

About this clone itself: Only one base separates this from a far larger clonotype, so it likely reflects a read error. Different DNA sequences within this sample yield the same CDR3. The rearrangement links TRBV5-1 to TRBJ1-4; D gene ambiguous. Per the germline V gene, CDR1 is SGHRS and CDR2 is YFSETQ. This CDR3 is built from 13 residues. V gave up 0 bases and J gave up 8 bases, with 8 bases separating them. The CDR3 reads CASSLVVEEKLFF. As DNA, the CDR3 is TGCGCCAGCAGCTTGGTCGTGGAGGAAAAACTGTTTTTT. Using reference TRBV5-1 and TRBJ1-4 for the parts outside the CDR3, the full variable domain is KAGVTQTPRYLIKTRGQQVTLSCSPISGHRSVSWYQQTPGQGLQFLFEYFSETQRNKGNFPGRFSGRQFSNSRSEMNVSTLELGDSALYLCASSLVVEEKLFFGSGTQLSVL.

V gene TRBV10-2 combines with J gene TRBJ2-2; no clear D. The V gene's germline CDR1 is WSHSY and CDR2 SAAADI. The ends were cut back, 3 bases at V and 0 bases at J, with 5 bases in the middle. The CDR3 has 14 amino acids. The CDR3 DNA is TGCGCCAGCAGTGAAGCTTCGAACACCGGGGAGCTGTTTTTT. It yields the protein CASSEASNTGELFF.

V is TRBV9 and J is TRBJ2-7, with D tentatively TRBD2 (5 bases). Trimming stripped 0 bases from V and 3 bases from J, with 10 bases between. CDR1 and CDR2 from the germline V gene are SGDLS and YYNGEE. CDR3 length equals 14 residues. The DNA for the CDR3 is TGTGCCAGCAGCGTAGCGGCTCGGGGCTACGAGCAGTACTTC. Its translation: CASSVAARGYEQYF.

This chain joins TRBV27 and TRBJ2-2; 7 nucleotides line up with TRBD1. V shed 5 bases and J 4 bases; nucleotides not matched to a gene: 10. The CDR3 is made up of 16 amino acids. Looked up from germline, CDR1 is MNHEY and CDR2 is SMNVEV (reference sequence). Here the CDR3 reads CASSPQGDRATGELFF. CDR3 DNA: TGTGCCAGCAGTCCCCAGGGGGACAGAGCCACCGGGGAGCTGTTTTTT.

This clone was recorded a few times. The rearrangement joins TRBV19 to TRBJ1-4; no clear D. V lost 5 bases and J 10 bases, leaving 14 bases between the germline ends. Germline loops: CDR1 LNHDA, CDR2 SQIVND (reference sequence). The CDR3 totals 13 residues. The CDR3 DNA reads as TGTGCCAGTAGTGCGGTGGTTGAAGGAAAACTGTTTTTT. It yields the protein CASSAVVEGKLFF.

This chain links TRBV19 with TRBJ2-5, with 10 bases matching TRBD2. The germline gives CDR1 LNHDA, CDR2 SQIVND (reference sequence). Trimming took 5 bases from V and 3 from J; bases not matched to a gene: 3. The CDR3 has 14 residues. CDR3 coding DNA: TGTGCCAGTAGTTCTACTAGCGGGGAAGAGACCCAGTACTTC. Amino acids: CASSSTSGEETQYF.

Notes on this clone: One end of the junction varies from germline; a read error may be responsible. The chain couples TRBV7-3 to TRBJ1-1; D unclear. The CDR3 extends over 13 amino acids. CDR1 is SGHTA and CDR2 is FQGTGA in the germline V gene. CDR3 region: CASTLGLWTEAFF. DNA for the CDR3: TGTGCCAGCACCTTAGGCCTGTGGACTGAAGCTTTCTTT.

The V call is TRBV15, the J call TRBJ2-1; 7 positions match TRBD1. CDR1 and CDR2 (germline): LNHNV, YYDKDF (reference sequence). The CDR3 loop spans 15 amino acids. Trimming at V came to 3 bases and at J to 2 bases, leaving 4 bases not matched to a gene. The CDR3 region is CATSSTGDPYNEQFF. CDR3 coding DNA: TGTGCCACCAGCAGCACAGGGGACCCCTACAATGAGCAGTTCTTC.

This rearrangement joins TRBV18 to TRBJ1-1; 7 nucleotides align to TRBD1. V shed 8 bases, J shed 0 bases, and the junction held 3 bases outside the gene matches. The CDR3 is made up of 13 amino acids. The germline CDR1 and CDR2 sequences are KGHSH and LQKENI. CDR3 sequence (DNA): TGTGCCAGCGGGGGACAGCTGAACACTGAAGCTTTCTTT. This encodes CASGGQLNTEAFF.

This chain joins TRBV5-1 and TRBJ2-7; possibly TRBD1 for D (6 bases). The ends were cut back, 2 bases at V and 1 base at J, with 7 bases in the middle. From germline, CDR1 is SGHRS and CDR2 YFSETQ. This CDR3 contains 13 residues. The CDR3 reads CASSLQGSYEQYF. CDR3 bases: TGCGCCAGCAGCTTACAGGGATCCTACGAGCAGTACTTC.

The gene calls are TRBV5-1 and TRBJ1-4; 7 bases map to TRBD1. Germline lookup yields CDR1 SGHRS and CDR2 YFSETQ. The CDR3 consists of 15 residues. Unmatched junction bases numbered 7, after V lost 3 bases and J lost 5 bases. The CDR3, as DNA: TGCGCCAGCAGCTACCTACAGGGGCCGAATGAAAAACTGTTTTTT. It codes for CASSYLQGPNEKLFF.